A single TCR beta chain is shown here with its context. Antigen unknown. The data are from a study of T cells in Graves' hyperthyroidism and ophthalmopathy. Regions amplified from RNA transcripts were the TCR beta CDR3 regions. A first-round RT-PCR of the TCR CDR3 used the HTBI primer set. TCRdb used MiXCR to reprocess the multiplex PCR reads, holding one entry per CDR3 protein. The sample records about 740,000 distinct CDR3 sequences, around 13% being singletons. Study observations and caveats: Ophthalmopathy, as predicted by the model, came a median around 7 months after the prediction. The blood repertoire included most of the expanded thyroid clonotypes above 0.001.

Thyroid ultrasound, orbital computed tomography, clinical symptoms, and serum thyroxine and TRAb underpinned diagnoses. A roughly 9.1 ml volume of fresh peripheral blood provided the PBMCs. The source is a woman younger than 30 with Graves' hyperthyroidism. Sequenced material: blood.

The CDR3 nucleotides read TGTGCCAGCAGCCAAGATACGGTCTTAGATACGCAGTATTTT. As protein: CASSQDTVLDTQYF. V is TRBV4-2 and J is TRBJ2-3, with unresolved D. Germline CDR1 is LGHNA and CDR2 is YNFKEQ. The CDR3 runs to 14 residues. V was trimmed by 0 bases and J by 5 bases, leaving 9 bases between them.